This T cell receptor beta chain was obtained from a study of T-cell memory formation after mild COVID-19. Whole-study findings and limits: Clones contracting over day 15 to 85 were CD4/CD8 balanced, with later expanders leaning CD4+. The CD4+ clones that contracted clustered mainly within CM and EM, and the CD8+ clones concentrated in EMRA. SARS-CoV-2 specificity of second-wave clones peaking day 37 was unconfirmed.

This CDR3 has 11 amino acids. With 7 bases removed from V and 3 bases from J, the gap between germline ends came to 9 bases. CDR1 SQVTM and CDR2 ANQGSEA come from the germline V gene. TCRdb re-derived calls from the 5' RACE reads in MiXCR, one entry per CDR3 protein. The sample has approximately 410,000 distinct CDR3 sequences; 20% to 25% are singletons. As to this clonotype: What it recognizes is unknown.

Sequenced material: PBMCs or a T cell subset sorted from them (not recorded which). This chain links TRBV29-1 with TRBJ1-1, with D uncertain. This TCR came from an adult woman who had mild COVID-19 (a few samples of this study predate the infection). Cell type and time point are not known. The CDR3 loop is CSGGRDTEAFF. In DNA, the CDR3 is TGCAGCGGTGGCAGAGACACTGAAGCTTTCTTT.